The clone carrying this T cell receptor beta chain was observed once. Its antigen is unknown. The sample is drawn from a study of PD-1 blockade in classical Hodgkin lymphoma. Study-wide findings and caveats: Although disease activity or prior therapy may be involved, causes of the repertoire differences remain undefined.

Clones were read by immunoSEQ multiplex PCR, and TCRdb kept only the in-frame ones, dropping some. The table lists approximately 44,000 clones, around 69% of them singletons. Time point reported: cycle 4 day 1 (C4D1), after 5 to 7 weeks of nivolumab. All the patients suffered relapse after autologous stem cell transplantation, and brentuximab vedotin exposure differed. This CDR3 has 14 residues. After removal of 4 bases from V and 2 bases from J, the junction contained 5 bases not matched to a gene. CDR1 and CDR2 (germline): SGHNT, YYREEE (reference sequence). The TCR was taken from a human donor with classical Hodgkin lymphoma. The V gene is TRBV5-4, the J gene TRBJ2-5; 7 bases map to TRBD1. Source: peripheral blood mononuclear cells (PBMCs), taken before the fourth cycle of nivolumab. CDR3 nucleotide sequence: TGTGCCAGCAGCCGGGACAGAGCTCAAGAGACCCAGTACTTC. Its translation is CASSRDRAQETQYF.